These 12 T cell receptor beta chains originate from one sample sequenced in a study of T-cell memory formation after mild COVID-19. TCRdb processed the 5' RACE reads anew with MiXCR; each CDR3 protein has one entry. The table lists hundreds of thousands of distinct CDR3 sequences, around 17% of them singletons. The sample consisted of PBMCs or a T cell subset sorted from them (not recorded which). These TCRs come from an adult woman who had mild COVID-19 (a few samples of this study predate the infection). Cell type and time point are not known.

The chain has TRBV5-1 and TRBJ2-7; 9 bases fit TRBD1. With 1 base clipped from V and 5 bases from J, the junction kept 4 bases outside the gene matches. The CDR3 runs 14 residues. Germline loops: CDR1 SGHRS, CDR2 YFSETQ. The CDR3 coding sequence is TGCGCCAGCAGCTTGACCGGGACAGGGAACGAGCAGTACTTC. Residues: CASSLTGTGNEQYF.

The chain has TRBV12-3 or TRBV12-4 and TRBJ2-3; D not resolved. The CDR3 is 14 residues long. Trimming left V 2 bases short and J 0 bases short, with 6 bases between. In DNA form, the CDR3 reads TGTGCCAGCAGTTTAATAGTGAGCACAGATACGCAGTATTTT. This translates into CASSLIVSTDTQYF.

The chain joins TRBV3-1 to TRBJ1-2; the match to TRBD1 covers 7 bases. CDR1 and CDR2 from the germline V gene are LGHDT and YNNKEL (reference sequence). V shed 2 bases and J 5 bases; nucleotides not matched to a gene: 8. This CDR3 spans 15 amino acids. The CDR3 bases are TGTGCCAGCAGCCAATTTCTGACAGGGATATATGGCTACACCTTC. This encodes CASSQFLTGIYGYTF.

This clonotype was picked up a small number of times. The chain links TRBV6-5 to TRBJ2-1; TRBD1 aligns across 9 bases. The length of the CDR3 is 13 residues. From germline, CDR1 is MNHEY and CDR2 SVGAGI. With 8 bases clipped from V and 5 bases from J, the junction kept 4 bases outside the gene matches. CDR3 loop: CASRGQGHNEQFF. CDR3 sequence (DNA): TGTGCCAGCCGGGGACAGGGACACAATGAGCAGTTCTTC.

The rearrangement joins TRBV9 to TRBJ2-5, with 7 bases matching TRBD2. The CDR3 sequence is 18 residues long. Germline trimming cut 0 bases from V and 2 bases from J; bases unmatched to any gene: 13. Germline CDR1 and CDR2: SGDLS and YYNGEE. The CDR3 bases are TGTGCCAGCAGCGTAGCTCGAGGCGGGGGAATCGGTCAAGAGACCCAGTACTTC. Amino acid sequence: CASSVARGGGIGQETQYF.

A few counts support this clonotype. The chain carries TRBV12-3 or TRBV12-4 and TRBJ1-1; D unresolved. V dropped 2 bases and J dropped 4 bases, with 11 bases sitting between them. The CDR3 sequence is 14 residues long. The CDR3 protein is CASSLKGSGTEAFF. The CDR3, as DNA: TGTGCCAGCAGTTTAAAAGGGTCTGGCACTGAAGCTTTCTTT.

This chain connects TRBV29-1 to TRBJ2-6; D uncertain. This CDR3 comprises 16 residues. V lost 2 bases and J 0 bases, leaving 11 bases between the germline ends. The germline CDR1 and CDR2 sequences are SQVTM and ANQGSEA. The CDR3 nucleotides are TGCAGCGTTGAATATCCACACCACTCTGGGGCCAACGTCCTGACTTTC. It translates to CSVEYPHHSGANVLTF.

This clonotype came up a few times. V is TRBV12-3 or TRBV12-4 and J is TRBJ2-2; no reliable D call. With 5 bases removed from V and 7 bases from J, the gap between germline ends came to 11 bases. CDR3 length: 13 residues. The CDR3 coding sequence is TGTGCCAGCAGTGCTCCGAAAGGCGGGGAGCTGTTTTTT. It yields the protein CASSAPKGGELFF.

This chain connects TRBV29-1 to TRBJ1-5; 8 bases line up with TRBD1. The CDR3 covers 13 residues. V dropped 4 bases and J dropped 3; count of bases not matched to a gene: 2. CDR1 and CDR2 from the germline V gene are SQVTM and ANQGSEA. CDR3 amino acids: CSVGTGFNQPQHF. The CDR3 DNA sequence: TGCAGCGTTGGGACAGGGTTCAATCAGCCCCAGCATTTT.

This CDR3 is CASSLVTGTNTEAFF. The DNA of the CDR3 is TGCGCCAGCAGCTTGGTAACAGGAACGAACACTGAAGCTTTCTTT. This rearrangement joins TRBV5-1 to TRBJ1-1; perhaps TRBD1 as D (5 bases). V gave up 0 bases and J gave up 1 base, with 10 bases separating them. In germline, CDR1 is SGHRS, CDR2 YFSETQ. The CDR3 sequence is 15 residues long. The entire variable domain, with the rest obtained from reference TRBV5-1 and TRBJ1-1, is as follows: KAGVTQTPRYLIKTRGQQVTLSCSPISGHRSVSWYQQTPGQGLQFLFEYFSETQRNKGNFPGRFSGRQFSNSRSEMNVSTLELGDSALYLCASSLVTGTNTEAFFGQGTRLTVV.

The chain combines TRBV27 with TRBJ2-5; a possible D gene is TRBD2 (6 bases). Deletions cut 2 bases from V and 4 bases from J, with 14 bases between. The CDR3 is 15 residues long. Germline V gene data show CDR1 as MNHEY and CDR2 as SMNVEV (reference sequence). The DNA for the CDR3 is TGTGCCAGCAGTTTAAGGAGGGGATGGGTAGAGACCCAGTACTTC. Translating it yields CASSLRRGWVETQYF.

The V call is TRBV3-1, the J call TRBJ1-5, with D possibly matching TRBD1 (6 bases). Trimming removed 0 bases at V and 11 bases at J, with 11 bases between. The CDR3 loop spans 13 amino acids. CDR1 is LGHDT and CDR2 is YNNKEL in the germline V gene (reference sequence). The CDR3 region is CASSQDWGQAQHF. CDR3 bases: TGTGCCAGCAGCCAAGATTGGGGGCAGGCCCAGCATTTT.